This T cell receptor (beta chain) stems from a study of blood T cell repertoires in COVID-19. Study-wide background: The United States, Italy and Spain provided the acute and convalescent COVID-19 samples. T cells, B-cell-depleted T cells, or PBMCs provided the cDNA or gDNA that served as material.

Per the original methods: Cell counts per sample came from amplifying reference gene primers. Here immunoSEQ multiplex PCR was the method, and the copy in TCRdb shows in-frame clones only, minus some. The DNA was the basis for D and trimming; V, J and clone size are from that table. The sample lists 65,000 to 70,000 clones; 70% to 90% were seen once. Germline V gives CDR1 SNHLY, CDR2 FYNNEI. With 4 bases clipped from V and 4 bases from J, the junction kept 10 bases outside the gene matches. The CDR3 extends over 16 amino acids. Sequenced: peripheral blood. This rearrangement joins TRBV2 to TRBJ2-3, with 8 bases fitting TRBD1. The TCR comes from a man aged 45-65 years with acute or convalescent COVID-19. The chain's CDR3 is CASSGGGTGAPDTQYF. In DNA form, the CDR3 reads TGTGCCAGCAGTGGAGGTGGGACAGGTGCCCCAGATACGCAGTATTTT.